Shown below are 10 T cell receptor beta chains from a single sample sequenced in a study of blood T cell repertoires in COVID-19. Sequencing used immunoSEQ multiplex PCR; TCRdb keeps in-frame clones, though not all of them. Among fewer than 100,000 clones listed, 80% to 90% were seen once. Material: peripheral blood. The receptors shown here come from a human donor in a cohort sampled during active COVID-19.

Here the CDR3 reads CASSSKEGGNEQFF. The CDR3 coding sequence is TGTGCCAGCAGTTCCAAGGAGGGAGGCAATGAGCAGTTCTTC. This chain links TRBV27 with TRBJ2-1; D is perhaps TRBD2 (6 bases). Trimming removed 4 bases at V and 6 bases at J, with 13 bases between. The germline V gene has CDR1 MNHEY and CDR2 SMNVEV (reference sequence). This CDR3 has 14 amino acids.

The genes are TRBV10-2 and TRBJ2-5; TRBD2 agrees at 14 bases. The germline CDR1 and CDR2 sequences are WSHSY and SAAADI. The CDR3 runs to 15 residues. Trimming at V came to 7 bases and at J to 2 bases, leaving 3 bases not matched to a gene. In DNA, the CDR3 is TGCGCCAGCACGGGACTAGCGGGGGCTCAAGAGACCCAGTACTTC. It translates to CASTGLAGAQETQYF.

The gene calls are TRBV27 and TRBJ2-1; TRBD2 matches 9 bases. The CDR3 has 15 residues. Germline V gene lookup returns CDR1 MNHEY and CDR2 SMNVEV (reference sequence). Trimming took 3 bases from V and 5 from J; bases not matched to a gene: 5. The CDR3 DNA follows: TGTGCCAGCAGTTTCGTGCGGGGGGGGAACAATGAGCAGTTCTTC. This gives the protein CASSFVRGGNNEQFF.

The chain is built from TRBV19 and TRBJ2-1, with TRBD1 identical over 8 bases. Germline CDR1 reads LNHDA; CDR2 reads SQIVND (reference sequence). The CDR3 length is 13 residues. V trimming: 10 bases; J trimming: 6 bases; junction bases outside the gene matches: 8. The CDR3 protein is CATGQGRVNEQFF. The CDR3 DNA sequence: TGTGCCACAGGACAGGGCCGTGTCAATGAGCAGTTCTTC. The variable domain in full, completed from reference TRBV19 and TRBJ2-1, reads DGGITQSPKYLFRKEGQNVTLSCEQNLNHDAMYWYRQDPGQGLRLIYYSQIVNDFQKGDIAEGYSVSREKKESFPLTVTSAQKNPTAFYLCATGQGRVNEQFFGPGTRLTVL.

The chain recombines TRBV7-9 with TRBJ1-2; D gene unclear. The V gene lost 5 bases and the J gene lost 7 bases, with 11 bases spanning the gap. The germline V gene encodes CDR1 SEHNR and CDR2 FQNEAQ (reference sequence). The length of the CDR3 is 12 residues. In nucleotides, the CDR3 is TGTGCCAGCAGCCCGCGGGAGGGTGGCTACACCTTC. The encoded protein is CASSPREGGYTF.

This chain connects TRBV19 to TRBJ2-7; 9 bases align to TRBD1. After removal of 5 bases from V and 3 bases from J, the junction contained 11 bases not matched to a gene. The CDR3 loop spans 16 amino acids. Germline CDR1 and CDR2: LNHDA and SQIVND (reference sequence). The CDR3 region is CASSSTGTGKVYEQYF. CDR3 nucleotide sequence: TGTGCCAGTAGTTCGACCGGGACAGGGAAAGTCTACGAGCAGTACTTC.

Written as DNA, the CDR3 is TGTGCCAGCAGCTTGGCCCGGACTAGCGGGAGTTATAGGGTCTCCTACGAGCAGTACTTC. Translated: CASSLARTSGSYRVSYEQYF. V usage is TRBV7-8 and J usage is TRBJ2-7; TRBD2 matches at 13 bases. The V gene end was trimmed by 3 bases and the J gene end by 0 bases; junction bases not matched to a gene: 14. The CDR3 is made up of 20 amino acids. CDR1 is SGHVS and CDR2 is FQNEAQ in the germline V gene.

This clone was recorded once. The V call is TRBV19, the J call TRBJ2-6, with 10 bases matching TRBD2. CDR1 and CDR2 from the germline V gene are LNHDA and SQIVND (reference sequence). CDR3 length equals 18 residues. J lost 0 bases, V lost 3 bases, and 5 bases had no gene match. The CDR3 spells CASSIRLAGTSGANVLTF. CDR3 nucleotides: TGTGCCAGTAGTATTAGACTAGCGGGTACCTCTGGGGCCAACGTCCTGACTTTC.

In this sample, this clone turned up once. The rearrangement uses TRBV6-5 and TRBJ2-2, with D possibly being TRBD1 (6 bases). Germline CDR1 is MNHEY and CDR2 is SVGAGI. V was trimmed by 10 bases and J by 2 bases, leaving 14 bases between them. This CDR3 is built from 14 residues. The CDR3 spells CATLPGHNTGELFF. In nucleotides, the CDR3 is TGTGCCACCCTTCCGGGACATAACACCGGGGAGCTGTTTTTT.

The V call is TRBV5-6, the J call TRBJ2-1; TRBD2 matches 10 bases. The V gene end was trimmed by 2 bases and the J gene end by 7 bases; junction bases not matched to a gene: 9. This CDR3 spans 16 amino acids. Germline lookup yields CDR1 SGHDT and CDR2 YYEEEE. The CDR3 is CASSFKPSGRSNEQFF. In nucleotides, the CDR3 is TGTGCCAGCAGCTTCAAACCTAGCGGGAGATCAAATGAGCAGTTCTTC.